This T cell receptor (beta chain) was documented in a study of shared clonotypes between healthy human individuals. The table came from immunoSEQ multiplex PCR; TCRdb's copy has only in-frame clones and leaves some out. This sample yields some 2,500,000 clones, of which approximately 93% are seen a single time; approximately 0.37% belongs to the top ten. The V gene lost 3 bases and the J gene lost 5 bases, with 15 bases spanning the gap. The germline V gene encodes CDR1 SGHRS and CDR2 YFSETQ. The CDR3 totals 14 residues. Sequencing was performed on naive CD4+ T cells from PBMCs. Subset in this sample: CD45RA+ positively selected. The V and J genes are TRBV5-1 and TRBJ2-7; tentative D call: TRBD2 (7 bases). The TCR sequence derives from a man aged 18 to 29 in good health. Some clones in this sample may be carry-over from other donors' samples. CDR3 in amino acids: CASSSVGGRDEQYF. For the CDR3, the DNA is TGCGCCAGCAGCTCCGTCGGGGGGCGGGACGAGCAGTACTTC.